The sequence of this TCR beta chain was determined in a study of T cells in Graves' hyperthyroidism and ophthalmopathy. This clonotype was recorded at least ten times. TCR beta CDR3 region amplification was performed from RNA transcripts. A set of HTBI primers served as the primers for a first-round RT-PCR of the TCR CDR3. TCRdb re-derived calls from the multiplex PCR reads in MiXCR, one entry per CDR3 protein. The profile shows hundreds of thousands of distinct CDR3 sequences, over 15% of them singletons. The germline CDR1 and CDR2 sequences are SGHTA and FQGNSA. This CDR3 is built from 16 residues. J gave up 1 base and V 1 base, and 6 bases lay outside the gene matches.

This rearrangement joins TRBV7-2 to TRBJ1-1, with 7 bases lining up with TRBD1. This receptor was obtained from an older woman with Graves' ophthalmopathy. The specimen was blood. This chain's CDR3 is CASSLVGDSKNTEAFF. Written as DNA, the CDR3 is TGTGCCAGCAGCTTAGTAGGGGACAGTAAGAACACTGAAGCTTTCTTT.